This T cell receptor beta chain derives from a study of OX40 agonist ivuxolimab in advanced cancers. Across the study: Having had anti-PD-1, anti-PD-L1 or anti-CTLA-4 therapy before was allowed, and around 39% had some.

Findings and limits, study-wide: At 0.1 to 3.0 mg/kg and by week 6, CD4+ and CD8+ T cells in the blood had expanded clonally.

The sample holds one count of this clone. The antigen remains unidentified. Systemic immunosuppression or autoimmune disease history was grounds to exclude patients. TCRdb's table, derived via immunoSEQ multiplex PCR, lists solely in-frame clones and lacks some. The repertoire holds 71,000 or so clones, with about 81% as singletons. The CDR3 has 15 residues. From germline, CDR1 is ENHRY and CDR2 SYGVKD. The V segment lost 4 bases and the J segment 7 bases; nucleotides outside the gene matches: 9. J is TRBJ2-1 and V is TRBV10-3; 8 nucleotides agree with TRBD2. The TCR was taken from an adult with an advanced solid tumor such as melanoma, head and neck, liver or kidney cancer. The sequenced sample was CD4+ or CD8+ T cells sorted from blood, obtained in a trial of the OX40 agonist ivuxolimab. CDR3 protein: CAISALPREGNEQFF. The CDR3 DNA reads TGTGCCATCAGTGCCCTTCCTCGGGAGGGGAATGAGCAGTTCTTC.